Described below is a single TCR beta chain sequence and its context. Its recognized antigen is unknown. No qualities accompany the bases; no much larger clone lies one base away. CDR1 SGHNT and CDR2 YYREEE were looked up in the germline V gene (reference sequence). From the cysteine up to the phenylalanine, the CDR3 has a length of 14 residues. Only CDR3 DNA is held: 42 bases, read in frame from base 1. The junction carries 11 bases between V and J, which are trimmed by 4 bases and 3 bases respectively. The data originate from a study of radiotherapy plus CTLA-4 blockade in lung cancer (dated by TCRdb to 2017 to 2018). A note on the overall study: Objective responses occurred in 18% of enrolled patients, and under 40% achieved disease control. What the study reported, not specific to this receptor: Early dynamic changes in blood T cell clones, together with increased serum interferon-beta after radiation, were reported as the strongest predictors of response. After treatment with radiotherapy and ipilimumab, TCR clones that originated in tumors expanded in peripheral blood.

The method behind the library was the immunoSEQ multiplex PCR assay. TCRdb stores this immuneACCESS table with in-frame sequences only. Part of the clones is absent; in the studies checked, under half of the shortfall reflects unresolved V genes, and no reason is known for the rest. The sample profile shows 80,000 to 100,000 clones; roughly 74% of them were found once. The leading ten clones occupy around 2.7% of the sample. Focal radiation therapy combined with CTLA-4 blockade (ipilimumab) was tested in patients with chemo-refractory metastatic non-small-cell lung cancer. This clonotype was sampled from a human donor with non-small cell lung cancer who had a partial response to radiotherapy plus ipilimumab. Some clones in this sample may be carry-over from other donors' samples. Recombination linked TRBV5-4 to TRBJ2-1; TRBD1 is possibly the D segment (5 matching bases). The specimen comprised peripheral blood, sampled from a patient treated with radiotherapy plus ipilimumab. The CDR3 in this case is CASSNQGSYNEQFF. In nucleotides, the sequence is TGTGCCAGCAGCAACCAGGGTAGCTACAATGAGCAGTTCTTC.